This record concerns one TCR beta chain sequence. The antigen remains unidentified. The assay that was used to sequence DNA from cultured CD4+ T cells was the Oncomine TCR Beta short-read assay. TCRdb fed the PCR reads into MiXCR, producing one record per CDR3 protein. The table shows 14,000 to 15,000 distinct CDR3 sequences, with around 48% occurring only once. The CDR3 has 15 residues. CDR1 LNHNV and CDR2 YYDKDF come from the germline V gene (reference sequence). V shed 0 bases and J 5 bases; nucleotides not matched to a gene: 7. The sample originates from a study of vaccination and CD4 T cells after COVID-19. Study background: Typically, post-vaccine samples were obtained a median approximately 74 days after dose two, within a range of 14 to 241.

Treatment of the sample: approximately nine-day PBMC culture with coronavirus spike peptide pools or control peptides (ViraFEST assay). Every well contained some 2 million PBMCs, which were grown with around 10 IU/ml IL-2 and around 9.5 ug/ml peptide pools. The chain couples TRBV15 to TRBJ2-7, with TRBD1 matching 7 bases. The sequence was obtained from a human donor who had recovered from COVID-19. The sequencing input was CD4+ T cells from blood, cultured in vitro. CDR3 region: CATSRDRGQLNEQYF. CDR3 DNA: TGTGCCACCAGCAGAGACCGGGGACAGTTAAACGAGCAGTACTTC.